The 27 T cell receptor beta chains reported below all come from one sample, sequenced in a study of OX40 agonist ivuxolimab in advanced cancers. The method was immunoSEQ multiplex PCR; TCRdb's version includes in-frame clones alone and lacks a portion of them. This sample carries under 140,000 clones, approximately 89% of them seen once, and the ten largest clones take about 0.25%. Sequenced here: CD4+ or CD8+ T cells sorted from blood, sampled in a trial of the OX40 agonist ivuxolimab. Receptors originate from an adult with an advanced solid tumor such as melanoma, head and neck, liver or kidney cancer.

As concerns this clone: Other DNA sequences of this sample code for an identical CDR3. The chain combines TRBV7-9 with TRBJ1-5; D is ambiguous. Deletions cut 1 base from V and 7 bases from J, with 5 bases between. Per germline, CDR1 SEHNR and CDR2 FQNEAQ (reference sequence). The CDR3 extends over 12 amino acids. In DNA, the CDR3 is TGTGCCAGCAGCTTAGTCTCGCAGCCCCAGCATTTT. Amino acid sequence: CASSLVSQPQHF.

This CDR3 reads CASSSQGRNIQYF. DNA for the CDR3: TGTGCCAGCAGCTCGCAGGGGCGAAACATTCAGTACTTC. The chain joins TRBV11-2 to TRBJ2-4, with a weak D call TRBD1 (6 bases). The CDR3 loop spans 13 amino acids. The germline CDR1 and CDR2 sequences are SGHAT and FQNNGV. V gave up 4 bases and J gave up 6 bases, with 10 bases separating them.

V usage is TRBV14 and J usage is TRBJ2-7, with TRBD2 as a possible D gene (5 bases). V lost 0 bases and J lost 3, with 15 bases in between. Germline CDR1 SGHDN, CDR2 FVKESK. There are 16 residues in the CDR3. The CDR3: CASSQDRGRRGYEQYF. CDR3 DNA sequence: TGTGCCAGCAGCCAAGATCGTGGCCGCCGGGGCTACGAGCAGTACTTC.

The V and J genes are TRBV11-2 and TRBJ2-1, with unresolved D. The V end was cut by 0 bases, the J end by 12 bases, with 15 bases between. CDR1 and CDR2 (germline): SGHAT, FQNNGV. CDR3 length equals 14 residues. The CDR3 DNA is TGTGCCAGCAGCTTAGATCTAGGCCCAAATCGGCAGTTCTTC. Translation: CASSLDLGPNRQFF.

The gene calls are TRBV11-2 and TRBJ2-7, with D hard to call. Germline V lookup: CDR1 SGHAT, CDR2 FQNNGV. This CDR3 is 16 amino acids long. V shed 3 bases and J shed 3 bases, with 18 bases lying between them. The CDR3 coding sequence is TGTGCCAGCAGCTTTATATTGGTCAGCCGCTACTACGAGCAGTACTTC. Its translation: CASSFILVSRYYEQYF.

The V and J genes are TRBV9 and TRBJ1-2; D may be TRBD1 (5 bases). Trimming removed 0 bases from V and 5 bases from J, with 8 bases in between. Per germline, CDR1 SGDLS and CDR2 YYNGEE. This CDR3 is built from 13 residues. This chain's CDR3 is CASSVGGVYGYTF. CDR3 DNA sequence: TGTGCCAGCAGCGTAGGAGGGGTTTATGGCTACACCTTC.

The chain is built from TRBV19 and TRBJ1-2, with 8 bases that match TRBD1. The CDR3 loop spans 16 amino acids. Germline assignment: CDR1 LNHDA and CDR2 SQIVND (reference sequence). The junction had 11 bases not matched to a gene; V was cut back by 4 bases and J by 4 bases. The CDR3 loop reads CASSSSWTGSLYGYTF. In nucleotides, the CDR3 is TGTGCCAGTAGTAGCTCCTGGACAGGGTCACTCTATGGCTACACCTTC.

V usage is TRBV15 and J usage is TRBJ2-5; TRBD2 matches 8 bases. The CDR3 spans 13 residues. Germline CDR1 LNHNV, CDR2 YYDKDF (reference sequence). J was trimmed by 5 bases and V by 3 bases; bases with no gene match: 2. CDR3 nucleotides: TGTGCCACCAGCAGCCGACTAGCGGAGACCCAGTACTTC. The encoded protein is CATSSRLAETQYF.

The J gene is TRBJ2-1, the V gene TRBV19, with 7 bases aligning to TRBD2. Germline loops: CDR1 LNHDA, CDR2 SQIVND (reference sequence). V gave up 0 bases and J gave up 2 bases; unmatched junction bases: 7. This CDR3 comprises 17 residues. CDR3 sequence (DNA): TGTGCCAGTAGTATAGAAGGCGGGAGCTTCCCCTACAATGAGCAGTTCTTC. It translates to CASSIEGGSFPYNEQFF. The full variable domain, rest sourced from reference TRBV19 and TRBJ2-1, is DGGITQSPKYLFRKEGQNVTLSCEQNLNHDAMYWYRQDPGQGLRLIYYSQIVNDFQKGDIAEGYSVSREKKESFPLTVTSAQKNPTAFYLCASSIEGGSFPYNEQFFGPGTRLTVL.

This chain joins TRBV15 and TRBJ2-3; no clear D gene. The germline gives CDR1 LNHNV, CDR2 YYDKDF (reference sequence). This CDR3 has 16 amino acids. Trimming removed 8 bases at V and 2 bases at J, with 20 bases between. CDR3 region: CATSYWAAKSTDTQYF. CDR3 DNA: TGTGCCACCTCTTACTGGGCGGCTAAGTCCACAGATACGCAGTATTTT.

This rearrangement joins TRBV6-1 to TRBJ2-7; D not resolved. V lost 7 bases and J 3 bases, leaving 13 bases between the germline ends. The germline V gene has CDR1 MNHNS and CDR2 SASEGT. CDR3 length: 13 residues. CDR3 nucleotide sequence: TGTGCCAGCATCCCCCCTGGCCTCTACGAGCAGTACTTC. This sequence encodes CASIPPGLYEQYF.

The gene calls are TRBV29-1 and TRBJ2-7; 7 bases agree with TRBD2. In germline, CDR1 is SQVTM, CDR2 ANQGSEA. V shed 4 bases, J shed 6 bases, and the junction held 6 bases outside the gene matches. The CDR3 sequence is 12 residues long. This chain's CDR3 is CSVVGTTSEQYF. CDR3 in DNA: TGCAGCGTTGTTGGGACTACCTCCGAGCAGTACTTC.

This chain uses TRBV6-4 with TRBJ2-1; the match to TRBD1 covers 7 bases. Trimming took 6 bases from V and 8 from J; bases not matched to a gene: 13. Germline V gene sequence: CDR1 MRHNA, CDR2 SNTAGT. The CDR3 has 15 residues. The CDR3 sequence: CASSMRDRSRDEQFF. DNA for the CDR3: TGTGCCAGCAGCATGAGGGACAGAAGTAGGGATGAGCAGTTCTTC.

The genes are TRBV11-2 and TRBJ2-2, with 11 positions matching TRBD2. Per the germline V gene, CDR1 is SGHAT and CDR2 is FQNNGV. There are 15 residues in the CDR3. The J segment lost 7 bases and the V segment lost 3 bases, leaving 4 bases of the junction unmatched. The CDR3 DNA is TGTGCCAGCAGCTTTACTAGCGGGAGTCACGGGGAGCTGTTTTTT. Residues: CASSFTSGSHGELFF.

This chain connects TRBV28 to TRBJ1-2; D possibly corresponds to TRBD1 (6 bases). V was trimmed by 6 bases and J by 3 bases, leaving 11 bases between them. The CDR3 is 13 amino acids. CDR1 is MDHEN, CDR2 SYDVKM, per germline. Written as DNA, the CDR3 is TGTGCCAGCAGCTCAGACAGGCACTATGGCTACACCTTC. Protein: CASSSDRHYGYTF.

The V call is TRBV27, the J call TRBJ2-3, with D perhaps TRBD1 (6 bases). CDR1 is MNHEY and CDR2 is SMNVEV in the germline V gene (reference sequence). The V end was cut by 3 bases, the J end by 1 base, with 20 bases between. The CDR3 has 18 residues. DNA of the CDR3: TGTGCCAGCAGTTTTATCAGGGGCCCACTCTTTCGCACAGATACGCAGTATTTT. Residues: CASSFIRGPLFRTDTQYF.

The rearrangement links TRBV18 to TRBJ1-5; TRBD1 agrees at 8 bases. Germline CDR1 and CDR2: KGHSH and LQKENI. V lost 4 bases to trimming and J lost 2 bases; unmatched junction nucleotides: 7. This CDR3 has 16 amino acids. The CDR3 protein is CASSLAGGAGNQPQHF. CDR3 nucleotide sequence: TGTGCCAGCTCACTAGCAGGGGGCGCAGGCAATCAGCCCCAGCATTTT.

This chain connects TRBV28 to TRBJ2-7, with D uncertain. CDR1 is MDHEN, CDR2 SYDVKM, per germline. The CDR3 extends over 14 amino acids. Trimming pared 2 bases from V and 0 bases from J, leaving 8 bases between. Here the CDR3 reads CASSLTPSSYEQYF. As DNA, the CDR3 is TGTGCCAGCAGTTTAACTCCGAGCTCCTACGAGCAGTACTTC.

The chain carries TRBV14 and TRBJ1-6; 8 bases match TRBD1. The CDR3 covers 15 residues. Looked up from germline, CDR1 is SGHDN and CDR2 is FVKESK. The J segment lost 10 bases and the V segment lost 1 base, leaving 6 bases of the junction unmatched. CDR3 residues: CASSQGPGGNSPLHF. The CDR3 bases are TGTGCCAGCAGCCAAGGGCCAGGGGGCAACTCACCCCTCCACTTT.

The chain is built from TRBV29-1 and TRBJ1-6, with D tentatively TRBD1 (5 bases). Germline V gene sequence: CDR1 SQVTM, CDR2 ANQGSEA. The ends were cut back, 7 bases at V and 10 bases at J, with 17 bases in the middle. This CDR3 contains 13 residues. The CDR3 DNA is TGCAGCGCGGCAATTGGGGGGGACTCACCCCTCCACTTT. Amino acid sequence: CSAAIGGDSPLHF.

The J gene is TRBJ2-3, the V gene TRBV12-5; TRBD1 agrees at 11 bases. Germline trimming cut 0 bases from V and 4 bases from J; bases unmatched to any gene: 3. CDR3 length: 16 residues. Germline V gene sequence: CDR1 LGHNT, CDR2 FRNRAP. CDR3 DNA sequence: TGTGCTAGTGGTTTGGTTTTGGGACAGGGGGCAGATACGCAGTATTTT. It encodes CASGLVLGQGADTQYF.

This chain links TRBV13 with TRBJ2-7; TRBD2 might be the D (5 bases). The CDR3 sequence is 14 residues long. CDR1 and CDR2 (germline): PRHDT, FYEKMQ (reference sequence). Trimming took off 4 bases at V and 0 bases at J, with 10 bases between the two ends. Here the CDR3 reads CASSSNRDSYEQYF. CDR3 sequence (DNA): TGTGCCAGCAGCTCCAACCGGGACTCCTACGAGCAGTACTTC.

The chain links TRBV15 to TRBJ2-5; TRBD1 is a possible D gene (5 bases). This CDR3 region has 16 residues. V was trimmed by 0 bases and J by 9 bases, leaving 20 bases between them. Germline values: CDR1 LNHNV, CDR2 YYDKDF (reference sequence). CDR3 sequence (DNA): TGTGCCACCAGCAGAGATTTGTGGACATCCGACCCGGCCCAGTACTTC. Translated, it gives CATSRDLWTSDPAQYF.

This sequence joins TRBV7-2 and TRBJ2-2; D call uncertain. The V gene lost 0 bases and the J gene lost 6 bases, with 8 bases spanning the gap. The germline V gene has CDR1 SGHTA and CDR2 FQGNSA. The CDR3 consists of 14 residues. The CDR3 here is CASSLATGPGELFF. The CDR3 bases are TGTGCCAGCAGCTTAGCTACCGGACCCGGGGAGCTGTTTTTT.

The chain joins TRBV30 to TRBJ1-1; D remains ambiguous. CDR3 size: 12 residues. CDR1 and CDR2 from the germline V gene are GTSNPN and SVGIG (reference sequence). V lost 2 bases, J lost 1 base, and 5 bases lay in between. DNA of the CDR3: TGTGCCTGGAGTCGAGCGAACACTGAAGCTTTCTTT. Protein: CAWSRANTEAFF.

V is TRBV18 and J is TRBJ1-1; D gene unclear. CDR1 is KGHSH and CDR2 is LQKENI in the germline V gene. CDR3 length equals 13 residues. V lost 3 bases and J 4 bases, leaving 9 bases between the germline ends. CDR3 bases: TGTGCCAGCTCACCCCGCTTGAGCACTGAAGCTTTCTTT. Amino acids: CASSPRLSTEAFF. The full variable domain, completed using reference TRBV18 and TRBJ1-1, is NAGVMQNPRHLVRRRGQEARLRCSPMKGHSHVYWYRQLPEEGLKFMVYLQKENIIDESGMPKERFSAEFPKEGPSILRIQQVVRGDSAAYFCASSPRLSTEAFFGQGTRLTVV.

The rearrangement uses TRBV5-1 and TRBJ2-1; 7 nucleotides agree with TRBD2. Germline-derived CDR1 and CDR2 are SGHRS and YFSETQ. The CDR3 has 12 residues. V lost 5 bases and J lost 9; bases outside the gene matches: 5. As DNA, the CDR3 is TGCGCCAGCAGGGCGGGCGGGAGTGAGCAGTTCTTC. Translating gives CASRAGGSEQFF. Based on the CDR3 plus reference TRBV5-1 and TRBJ2-1, the full variable domain is KAGVTQTPRYLIKTRGQQVTLSCSPISGHRSVSWYQQTPGQGLQFLFEYFSETQRNKGNFPGRFSGRQFSNSRSEMNVSTLELGDSALYLCASRAGGSEQFFGPGTRLTVL.